This record concerns one TCR beta chain sequence. The target antigen is unknown. The sample originates from a study of cytomegalovirus exposure and HLA in healthy donors. Study outcomes and limitations: In a later analysis, a missense DCLRE1C variant was linked to TCR beta V- and J-gene trimming.

The PCR ran on 60 Vbeta and 13 Jbeta primers. Using immunoSEQ multiplex PCR, the repertoire was profiled, and TCRdb retains in-frame clones only, with some absent. The sample contains fewer than 65,000 clones, roughly 80% of which appear only once. This CDR3 contains 15 residues. V was clipped by 1 base and J by 4 bases, with 13 bases between them. Germline values: CDR1 SGHAT, CDR2 FQDESV (reference sequence). The source is a young man in good health and CMV-seronegative. The V call is TRBV11-1, the J call TRBJ1-1; D uncertain. The sequencing input was PBMCs. CDR3: CASSLERSGGTEAFF. The CDR3 DNA reads as TGTGCCAGCAGCTTAGAGAGGAGTGGAGGCACTGAAGCTTTCTTT.